A selection of T cell receptor beta chains follows, all from one sample in a study of OX40 agonist ivuxolimab in advanced cancers. Only in-frame clones appear in the TCRdb table, and some are missing; sequencing was by immunoSEQ multiplex PCR. The sample holds approximately 26,000 clones; roughly 73% are singletons and the top ten take over 20%. Source: CD4+ or CD8+ T cells sorted from blood, taken in a trial of the OX40 agonist ivuxolimab. The origin of the receptors is an adult with an advanced solid tumor such as melanoma, head and neck, liver or kidney cancer. The CDR3 runs from the conserved cysteine through the conserved F or W. Fields, in order: J gene, D gene, clone size, V gene, CDR3 DNA, CDR3 protein. A D gene is named only where the DNA matches it firmly. Rows give clone size only sometimes, using once, few, many, or a class for an expanded clone.

>TRBJ2-7|NA|NA|TRBV5-3
TGTGCCAGCATGAACGGAATCTCCTACGAGCAGTACTTC
CASMNGISYEQYF
>TRBJ2-7|TRBD2|NA|TRBV6-6
TGTGCCAGCAGGACTAGCGGGAGTGTTTACGAGCAGTACTTC
CASRTSGSVYEQYF
>TRBJ2-3|NA|NA|TRBV29-1
TGCAGCGTTGGTTTCGGGGGGCGCACAGATACGCAGTATTTT
CSVGFGGRTDTQYF
>TRBJ1-4|NA|NA|TRBV5-1
TGCGCCAGCAGCGGCGGAAGGGGTCTCGACCATGAAAAACTGTTTTTT
CASSGGRGLDHEKLFF
>TRBJ2-7|NA|NA|TRBV27
TGTGCCAGTAGGGGACGGTTCTACGAGCAGTACTTC
CASRGRFYEQYF
>TRBJ2-7|NA|NA|TRBV6-6
TGTGCCAGCAGTTACAACCCCTACGAGCAGTACTTC
CASSYNPYEQYF
>TRBJ1-2|NA|NA|TRBV5-1
TGCGCCAGCGGCCGGGACTCCTTCTATGGCTACACCTTC
CASGRDSFYGYTF
>TRBJ2-1|NA|NA|TRBV27
TGTGCCAGCAGTTTACCCGGGGGCTGGAATGAGCAGTTCTTC
CASSLPGGWNEQFF
>TRBJ1-5|NA|few|TRBV7-9
TGTGCCAGCAGCGAGGGACCGACTAGCAATCAGCCCCAGCATTTT
CASSEGPTSNQPQHF
>TRBJ1-1|NA|NA|TRBV7-9
TGTGCCAGCAGCCGAATTCGGGGGATGGAGATGGGCACTGAAGCTTTCTTT
CASSRIRGMEMGTEAFF
>TRBJ2-6|NA|NA|TRBV15
TGTGCCACCAGCGATTTGAGGGTCCCTGGGGCCAACGTCCTGACTTTC
CATSDLRVPGANVLTF
>TRBJ1-1|NA|NA|TRBV28
TGTGCCAGCAGTTTATACGTCTCGGGAGGCACTGAAGCTTTCTTT
CASSLYVSGGTEAFF
>TRBJ1-1|NA|NA|TRBV5-6
TGTGCCAGCAGCTTGGGATATAGGACAAAGAACACTGAAGCTTTCTTT
CASSLGYRTKNTEAFF
>TRBJ2-1|TRBD2|NA|TRBV6-1
TGTGCCAGCAGCGAACTAGCGGGGGGGTACAATGAGCAGTTCTTC
CASSELAGGYNEQFF
>TRBJ2-2|NA|NA|TRBV9
TGTGCCAGCAGCGCCCCGGGGGCCGGGGAGCTGTTTTTT
CASSAPGAGELFF
>TRBJ1-1|NA|NA|TRBV10-3
TGTGCCATCAGTGAGGGGGACGGGATCCCTGAAGCTTTCTTT
CAISEGDGIPEAFF
>TRBJ2-7|NA|medium-sized|TRBV4-1
TGCGCCAGCAGCTTACAGGCTCCGGGGTACGAGCAGTACTTC
CASSLQAPGYEQYF
>TRBJ2-1|TRBD2|NA|TRBV27
TGTGCCAGTACAGCGGGGCCGGTTGGTTACAATGAGCAGTTCTTC
CASTAGPVGYNEQFF
>TRBJ2-7|NA|NA|TRBV18
TGTGCCAGCTCACCAGGGTCGTACGAGCAGTACTTC
CASSPGSYEQYF
>TRBJ2-7|NA|NA|TRBV30
TGTGCCTGGAGTGACTCCAGCGAGCAGTACTTC
CAWSDSSEQYF
>TRBJ1-4|NA|NA|TRBV30
TGTGCCTGGACGGGGGAGGATAATGAAAAACTGTTTTTT
CAWTGEDNEKLFF
>TRBJ2-1|TRBD2|NA|TRBV9
TGTGCCAGCAGCGGGACTAGCGGGAGCAATGAGCAGTTCTTC
CASSGTSGSNEQFF
>TRBJ1-1|TRBD1|NA|TRBV28
TGTGCCAGCAGTTCTCTCTCGACAGGGAAGGTCACTGAAGCTTTCTTT
CASSSLSTGKVTEAFF
>TRBJ2-1|NA|NA|TRBV18
TGTGCCAGCCAGGTCGGGGATGAGCAGTTCTTC
CASQVGDEQFF
>TRBJ2-7|TRBD2|few|TRBV27
TGTGCCAGACACGGGGAGGGATCGTACGAGCAGTACTTC
CARHGEGSYEQYF
>TRBJ2-7|TRBD2|NA|TRBV7-9
TGTGCCAGCAGCCCGGGACTAGCGGGAGCCGAGCAGTACTTC
CASSPGLAGAEQYF
>TRBJ2-1|TRBD2|NA|TRBV9
TGTGCCAGCAGCTTAGGACTAGTAAAACCCAATGAGCAGTTCTTC
CASSLGLVKPNEQFF
>TRBJ1-5|TRBD1|once|TRBV19
TGTGCCAGTAGTATTAAACAGGGGGTAGGCGGTCAGCCCCAGCATTTT
CASSIKQGVGGQPQHF
>TRBJ2-3|TRBD1|NA|TRBV7-3
TGTGCCAGCAGCTTAGGGACAGGGGGCTGGGCAGATACGCAGTATTTT
CASSLGTGGWADTQYF
>TRBJ2-7|TRBD1|NA|TRBV5-5
TGTGCCAGCACCCTACGGACAGGTTCCTACGAGCAGTACTTC
CASTLRTGSYEQYF
>TRBJ1-1|NA|NA|TRBV5-1
TGCGCCAGCAGCTTTGCTGGCGAAGCTTTCTTT
CASSFAGEAFF